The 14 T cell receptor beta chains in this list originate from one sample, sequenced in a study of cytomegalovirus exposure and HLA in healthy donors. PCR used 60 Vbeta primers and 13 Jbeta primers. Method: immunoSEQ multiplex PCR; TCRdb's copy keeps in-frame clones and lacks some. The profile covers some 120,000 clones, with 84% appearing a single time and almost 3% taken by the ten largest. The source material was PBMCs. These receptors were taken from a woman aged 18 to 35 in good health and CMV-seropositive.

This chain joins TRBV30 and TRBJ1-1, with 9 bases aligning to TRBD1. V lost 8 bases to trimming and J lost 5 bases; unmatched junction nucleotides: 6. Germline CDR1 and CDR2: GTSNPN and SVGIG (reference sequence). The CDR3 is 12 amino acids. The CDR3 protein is CAVNRGRTEAFF. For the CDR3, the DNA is TGTGCCGTAAACAGGGGGCGGACTGAAGCTTTCTTT.

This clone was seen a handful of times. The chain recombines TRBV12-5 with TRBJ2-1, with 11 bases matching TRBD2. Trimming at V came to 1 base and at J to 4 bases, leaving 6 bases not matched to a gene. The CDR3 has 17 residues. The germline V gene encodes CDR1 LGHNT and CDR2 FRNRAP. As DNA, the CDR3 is TGTGCTAGTGGTTTGGCGCCAAGACTAGCGGGGTACAATGAGCAGTTCTTC. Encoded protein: CASGLAPRLAGYNEQFF.

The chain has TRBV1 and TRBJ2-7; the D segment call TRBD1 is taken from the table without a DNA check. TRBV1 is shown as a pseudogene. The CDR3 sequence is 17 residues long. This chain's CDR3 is CTSSQGVLVGGGGEQYF. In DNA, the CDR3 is TGCACCAGCAGCCAAGGCGTCTTGGTAGGGGGCGGTGGGGAGCAGTACTTC.

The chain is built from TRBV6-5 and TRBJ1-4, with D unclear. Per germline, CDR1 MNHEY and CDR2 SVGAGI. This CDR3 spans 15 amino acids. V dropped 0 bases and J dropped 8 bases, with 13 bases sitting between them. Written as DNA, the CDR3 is TGTGCCAGCAGTTACTCCCCGGACTTGGGAGAAAAACTGTTTTTT. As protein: CASSYSPDLGEKLFF.

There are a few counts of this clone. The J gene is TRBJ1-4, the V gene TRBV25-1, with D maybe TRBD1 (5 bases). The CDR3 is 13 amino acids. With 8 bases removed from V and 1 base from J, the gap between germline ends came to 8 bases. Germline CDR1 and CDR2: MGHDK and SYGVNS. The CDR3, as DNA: TGTGCCAGCCTAGGGGAAACTAATGAAAAACTGTTTTTT. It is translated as CASLGETNEKLFF.

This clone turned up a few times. CDR3 region: CASSLRGGATYEQYF. CDR3 bases: TGCGCCAGCAGCCTCCGGGGGGGGGCCACCTACGAGCAGTACTTC. The rearrangement joins TRBV5-1 to TRBJ2-7; TRBD2 matches at 8 bases. After removal of 4 bases from V and 2 bases from J, the junction contained 8 bases not matched to a gene. The CDR3 is 15 residues long. Germline V gene lookup returns CDR1 SGHRS and CDR2 YFSETQ.

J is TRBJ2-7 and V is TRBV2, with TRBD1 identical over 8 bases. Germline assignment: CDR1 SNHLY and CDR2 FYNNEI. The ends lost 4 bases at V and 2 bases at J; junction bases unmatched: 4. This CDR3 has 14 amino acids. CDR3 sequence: CASSGTGPTYEQYF. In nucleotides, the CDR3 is TGTGCCAGCAGTGGGACAGGGCCGACCTACGAGCAGTACTTC.

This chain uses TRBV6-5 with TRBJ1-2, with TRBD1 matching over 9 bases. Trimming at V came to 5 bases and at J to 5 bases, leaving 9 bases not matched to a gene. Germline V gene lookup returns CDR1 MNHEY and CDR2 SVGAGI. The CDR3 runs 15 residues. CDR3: CASSAQGARPYGYTF. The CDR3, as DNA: TGTGCCAGCAGTGCACAGGGGGCGCGACCTTATGGCTACACCTTC.

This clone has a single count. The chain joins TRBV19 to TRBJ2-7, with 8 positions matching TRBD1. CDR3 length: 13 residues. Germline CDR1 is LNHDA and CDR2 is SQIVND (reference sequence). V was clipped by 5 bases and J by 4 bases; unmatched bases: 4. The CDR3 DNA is TGTGCCAGTAGTGCGACAGGGGATTACGAGCAGTACTTC. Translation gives CASSATGDYEQYF.

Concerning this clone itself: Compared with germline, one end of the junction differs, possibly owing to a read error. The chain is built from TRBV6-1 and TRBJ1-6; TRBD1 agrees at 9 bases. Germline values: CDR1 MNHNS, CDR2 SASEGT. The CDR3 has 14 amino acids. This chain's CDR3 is CAGSRDRDNSPLHF. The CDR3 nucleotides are TGTGCCGGCAGTAGGGACAGGGATAATTCACCCCTCCACTTT.

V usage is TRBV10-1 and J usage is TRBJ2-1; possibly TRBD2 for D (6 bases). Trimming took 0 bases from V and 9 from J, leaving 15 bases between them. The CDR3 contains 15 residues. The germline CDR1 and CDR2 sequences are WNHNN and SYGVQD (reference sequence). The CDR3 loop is CASSESGLVSGEQFF. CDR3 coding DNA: TGCGCCAGCAGTGAGTCTGGGCTAGTTAGCGGTGAGCAGTTCTTC.

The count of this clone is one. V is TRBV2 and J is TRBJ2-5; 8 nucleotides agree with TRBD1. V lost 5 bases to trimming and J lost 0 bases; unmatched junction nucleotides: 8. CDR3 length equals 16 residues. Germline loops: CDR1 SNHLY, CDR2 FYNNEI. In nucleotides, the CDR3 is TGTGCCAGCAGTCCCCCCGGACAGGGCTACCAAGAGACCCAGTACTTC. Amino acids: CASSPPGQGYQETQYF.

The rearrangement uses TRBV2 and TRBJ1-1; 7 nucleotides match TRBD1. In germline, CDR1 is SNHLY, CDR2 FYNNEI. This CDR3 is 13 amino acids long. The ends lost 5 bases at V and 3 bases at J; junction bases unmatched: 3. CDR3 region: CASSITGDTEAFF. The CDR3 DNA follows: TGTGCCAGCAGTATTACAGGGGACACTGAAGCTTTCTTT.

CDR3 DNA: TGCAGCGTTGATCGTGAGATGAGCTATGGCTACACCTTC. The encoded protein is CSVDREMSYGYTF. The V gene is TRBV29-1, the J gene TRBJ1-2; D gene unclear. The V gene's germline CDR1 is SQVTM and CDR2 ANQGSEA. CDR3 length: 13 amino acids. V lost 3 bases and J lost 4, with 12 bases in between. The full variable domain, completed using reference TRBV29-1 and TRBJ1-2, is SAVISQKPSRDICQRGTSLTIQCQVDSQVTMMFWYRQQPGQSLTLIATANQGSEATYESGFVIDKFPISRPNLTFSTLTVSNMSPEDSSIYLCSVDREMSYGYTFGSGTRLTVV.